This is a list of T cell receptor beta chains from one sample in a study of spatial heterogeneity in lung cancer. TCRdb independently ran MiXCR on the 5' RACE reads; one entry per CDR3 protein. The data show 12,000 or so distinct CDR3 sequences, roughly 15% seen once. This specimen was lung tumor tissue, taken at surgery. The source is a male donor with early-stage non-small cell lung cancer. The conserved cysteine and the conserved F or W are not part of the CDR3 here.

j_call: TRBJ2-3
v_call: TRBV10-3
cdr3_aa: ASSRGTSTDTQY

j_call: TRBJ2-2
v_call: TRBV7-3
cdr3_aa: ASSLQGAGELF

j_call: TRBJ1-2
v_call: TRBV3-1
cdr3_aa: ASSQDSHGIGYT

j_call: TRBJ1-4
v_call: TRBV27
cdr3_aa: ASSFRTGLGEKLF

j_call: TRBJ2-5
v_call: TRBV6-5
cdr3_aa: ASSRTDQETQY

j_call: TRBJ2-6
v_call: TRBV12-3/TRBV12-4
cdr3_aa: ASSLRAREYGANVLT

j_call: TRBJ2-7
v_call: TRBV7-2
cdr3_aa: ASSSRLDEQY

j_call: TRBJ2-5
v_call: TRBV5-1
cdr3_aa: ASSPGARVAQY

j_call: TRBJ2-5
v_call: TRBV9
cdr3_aa: ASSVTPSGELQETQY

j_call: TRBJ2-5
v_call: TRBV20-1
cdr3_aa: SARTGGETQY

j_call: TRBJ1-1
v_call: TRBV10-3
cdr3_aa: AIRDTGTEAF

j_call: TRBJ1-1
v_call: TRBV18
cdr3_aa: ASSPPIGIRTEAF

j_call: TRBJ2-2
v_call: TRBV6-1
cdr3_aa: ASSPRRLAGKNTGELF

j_call: TRBJ2-7
v_call: TRBV7-2
cdr3_aa: ASSPGGVPYEQY

j_call: TRBJ2-1
v_call: TRBV5-4
cdr3_aa: ASSARTSGGSEQF

j_call: TRBJ1-1
v_call: TRBV5-5
cdr3_aa: ASSLSGTEAF

j_call: TRBJ1-1
v_call: TRBV7-9
cdr3_aa: ASSYSGTVNTEAF

j_call: TRBJ2-3
v_call: TRBV7-2
cdr3_aa: ASSRDTDTQY